What follows are 18 T cell receptor beta chains derived from one specimen sequenced in a study of PD-L1 blockade in urothelial cancer. Specified time point: pretreatment peripheral blood. Produced via immunoSEQ multiplex PCR; TCRdb's table is partial and in-frame only. The table records 95,000 or so clones, roughly 84% of them present only once. Sequences were derived from PBMCs, sampled around atezolizumab (anti-PD-L1) treatment. These receptors were taken from a man aged 60 to 75 with urothelial cancer.

This sequence joins TRBV2 and TRBJ1-2; D gene unclear. The CDR3 is made up of 15 amino acids. Germline V lookup: CDR1 SNHLY, CDR2 FYNNEI. Trimming left V 2 bases short and J 4 bases short, with 14 bases between. The CDR3 coding sequence is TGTGCCAGCAGTGAAATGGGCAGGATACCCTATGGCTACACCTTC. This codes for CASSEMGRIPYGYTF.

The chain joins TRBV9 to TRBJ1-2; D is unresolved. V lost 7 bases and J 6 bases, leaving 19 bases between the germline ends. The CDR3 contains 14 residues. Germline CDR1 is SGDLS and CDR2 is YYNGEE. The CDR3 sequence: CASQRSLDGNGYTF. The CDR3 nucleotides read TGTGCCAGCCAGCGTAGTTTAGATGGCAATGGCTACACCTTC.

This chain connects TRBV7-8 to TRBJ2-7; TRBD1 matches at 7 bases. CDR3 length equals 16 residues. Germline values: CDR1 SGHVS, CDR2 FQNEAQ. With V trimmed by 4 bases and J by 2 bases, 11 bases remained unmatched. Here the CDR3 DNA reads TGTGCCAGCAGCTCGACCCGAGGGACAGCCACCTACGAGCAGTACTTC. It specifies CASSSTRGTATYEQYF.

This chain uses TRBV18 with TRBJ2-7, with 9 bases fitting TRBD1. Germline CDR1 reads KGHSH; CDR2 reads LQKENI. The CDR3 is 16 amino acids. Losses at the gene ends were 0 bases for V and 3 bases for J; bases not matched to a gene: 6. CDR3 nucleotide sequence: TGTGCCAGCTCACCACCGGGACAGGGACTAATCTACGAGCAGTACTTC. Translated: CASSPPGQGLIYEQYF.

The J gene is TRBJ2-2, the V gene TRBV9; D is perhaps TRBD1 (5 bases). Germline CDR1 SGDLS, CDR2 YYNGEE. This CDR3 has 12 residues. V was shortened by 4 bases and J by 6 bases, with 7 bases between the two germline ends. The DNA for the CDR3 is TGTGCCAGCAGCCAAGGGGCCGGGGAGCTGTTTTTT. It codes for CASSQGAGELFF.

V is TRBV28 and J is TRBJ2-3; 11 bases are a match to TRBD1. The CDR3 consists of 15 residues. Per germline, CDR1 MDHEN and CDR2 SYDVKM. The junction had 5 bases not matched to a gene; V was cut back by 5 bases and J by 4 bases. The CDR3 DNA reads TGTGCCAGCAGTGCCGGGACAGGGGGTCCAGATACGCAGTATTTT. It translates to CASSAGTGGPDTQYF.

CDR3 amino acids: CATDTGDITDTQYF. The CDR3 DNA reads TGTGCCACCGACACAGGGGACATCACAGATACGCAGTATTTT. The J gene is TRBJ2-3, the V gene TRBV2; 7 bases fit TRBD1. With 10 bases clipped from V and 2 bases from J, the junction kept 9 bases outside the gene matches. Germline CDR1 SNHLY, CDR2 FYNNEI. This CDR3 contains 14 residues.

In DNA form, the CDR3 reads TGCGCCAGCAGCTCAGGGCCCGGCGGGAAGACTGAAGCTTTCTTT. As protein: CASSSGPGGKTEAFF. The rearrangement uses TRBV5-1 and TRBJ1-1; tentatively, D is TRBD1 (5 bases). Germline V gene sequence: CDR1 SGHRS, CDR2 YFSETQ. V lost 3 bases, J lost 5 bases, and 17 bases lay in between. This CDR3 comprises 15 residues.

The chain uses TRBV5-1 and TRBJ2-1, with D perhaps matching TRBD2 (7 bases). From germline, CDR1 is SGHRS and CDR2 YFSETQ. The CDR3 totals 15 residues. V dropped 0 bases and J dropped 9 bases, with 16 bases sitting between them. This CDR3 is CASSLGGGPQGEQFF. The CDR3 nucleotides are TGCGCCAGCAGCTTGGGGGGGGGCCCCCAAGGTGAGCAGTTCTTC. Together with reference TRBV5-1 and TRBJ2-1, the CDR3 gives the full variable domain: KAGVTQTPRYLIKTRGQQVTLSCSPISGHRSVSWYQQTPGQGLQFLFEYFSETQRNKGNFPGRFSGRQFSNSRSEMNVSTLELGDSALYLCASSLGGGPQGEQFFGPGTRLTVL.

This clone is a singleton in its sample. The J gene is TRBJ2-3, the V gene TRBV6-1, with TRBD2 matching 12 bases. The germline CDR1 and CDR2 sequences are MNHNS and SASEGT. V shed 4 bases, J shed 0 bases, and the junction held 2 bases outside the gene matches. The CDR3 loop spans 16 amino acids. The CDR3 DNA sequence: TGTGCCAGCAGTGGGACTAGCGGGACAAGCACAGATACGCAGTATTTT. Amino acid sequence: CASSGTSGTSTDTQYF.

This clone was observed once. The J gene is TRBJ1-5, the V gene TRBV27; 8 nucleotides line up with TRBD1. This CDR3 is built from 13 residues. V lost 4 bases to trimming and J lost 6 bases; unmatched junction nucleotides: 2. Germline lookup yields CDR1 MNHEY and CDR2 SMNVEV (reference sequence). CDR3 bases: TGTGCCAGCAGTTGGACAGGGCGTCAGCCCCAGCATTTT. Its translation is CASSWTGRQPQHF.

This chain links TRBV5-1 with TRBJ2-5; a possible D gene is TRBD1 (5 bases). Germline V gene data show CDR1 as SGHRS and CDR2 as YFSETQ. This CDR3 contains 14 residues. V dropped 4 bases and J dropped 5 bases, with 15 bases sitting between them. CDR3 residues: CASSESQGGETQYF. The CDR3 nucleotides are TGCGCCAGCAGCGAAAGTCAGGGTGGGGAGACCCAGTACTTC.

A word on this clone: Additional DNA sequences in this sample encode the identical CDR3. The chain is built from TRBV28 and TRBJ2-7; the match to TRBD1 covers 9 bases. V trimming: 4 bases; J trimming: 3 bases; junction bases outside the gene matches: 7. CDR3 length equals 15 residues. Per germline, CDR1 MDHEN and CDR2 SYDVKM. CDR3 sequence (DNA): TGTGCCAGCAGTTCACCTGGGACAGGGAGCTACGAGCAGTACTTC. Protein sequence: CASSSPGTGSYEQYF.

This chain links TRBV6-5 with TRBJ2-7; D is unresolved. The CDR3 length is 14 residues. V was cut by 8 bases and J by 0 bases, with 14 bases left in between. CDR1 and CDR2 (germline): MNHEY, SVGAGI. The CDR3 nucleotides read TGTGCCAGCCGGATAGACAAAAGCTCCTACGAGCAGTACTTC. Residues: CASRIDKSSYEQYF.

The chain has TRBV6-1 and TRBJ2-1; D perhaps matches TRBD2 (6 bases). Deletions cut 4 bases from V and 5 bases from J, with 12 bases between. The CDR3 extends over 14 amino acids. Germline V gene sequence: CDR1 MNHNS, CDR2 SASEGT. The CDR3 DNA is TGTGCCAGCAGTGGAGGCGGGGTAAACAATGAGCAGTTCTTC. This sequence encodes CASSGGGVNNEQFF.

This chain uses TRBV5-4 with TRBJ2-3; possibly TRBD2 for D (6 bases). V lost 3 bases to trimming and J lost 2 bases, with 13 bases between them. The V gene's germline CDR1 is SGHNT and CDR2 YYREEE (reference sequence). The length of the CDR3 is 15 residues. CDR3 in amino acids: CASSSGLPATDTQYF. CDR3 nucleotides: TGTGCCAGCAGCTCGGGACTCCCTGCCACAGATACGCAGTATTTT.

The gene calls are TRBV6-5 and TRBJ2-7; D is unresolved. Germline V gene lookup returns CDR1 MNHEY and CDR2 SVGAGI. The CDR3 spans 11 residues. The CDR3 DNA follows: TGTGCTACAAGTGTAACCTACGAGCAGTACTTC. Amino acids: CATSVTYEQYF.

The rearrangement links TRBV5-1 to TRBJ2-3; maybe TRBD1 (5 bases). Germline V CDR1 and CDR2: SGHRS, YFSETQ. The CDR3 is 13 amino acids. The V and J ends lost 10 bases and 7 bases respectively, with 19 bases between them. The DNA for the CDR3 is TGCGCCTCCTCCCAGGGCTATACGAATACGCAGTATTTT. Residues: CASSQGYTNTQYF. The full variable domain, rest sourced from reference TRBV5-1 and TRBJ2-3, is KAGVTQTPRYLIKTRGQQVTLSCSPISGHRSVSWYQQTPGQGLQFLFEYFSETQRNKGNFPGRFSGRQFSNSRSEMNVSTLELGDSALYLCASSQGYTNTQYFGPGTRLTVL.